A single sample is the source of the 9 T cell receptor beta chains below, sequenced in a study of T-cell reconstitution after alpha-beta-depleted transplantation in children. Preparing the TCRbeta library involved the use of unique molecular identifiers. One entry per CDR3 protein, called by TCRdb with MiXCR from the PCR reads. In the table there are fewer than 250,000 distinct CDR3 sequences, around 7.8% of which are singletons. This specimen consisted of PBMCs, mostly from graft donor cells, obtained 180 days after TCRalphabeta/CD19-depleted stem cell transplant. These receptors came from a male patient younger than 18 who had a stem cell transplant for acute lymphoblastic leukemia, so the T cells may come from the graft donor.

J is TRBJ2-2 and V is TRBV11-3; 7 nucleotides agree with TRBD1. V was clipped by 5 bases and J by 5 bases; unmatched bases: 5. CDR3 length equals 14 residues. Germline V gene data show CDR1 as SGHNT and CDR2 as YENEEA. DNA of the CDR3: TGTGCCAGCAGCCTCAGACAGGGAACCGGGGAGCTGTTTTTT. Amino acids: CASSLRQGTGELFF.

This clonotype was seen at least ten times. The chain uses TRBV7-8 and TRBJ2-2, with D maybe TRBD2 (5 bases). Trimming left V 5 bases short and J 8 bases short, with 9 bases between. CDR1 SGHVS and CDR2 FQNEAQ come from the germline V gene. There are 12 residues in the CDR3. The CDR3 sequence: CASSPRGGELFF. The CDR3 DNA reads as TGTGCCAGCAGCCCCCGCGGGGGGGAGCTGTTTTTT.

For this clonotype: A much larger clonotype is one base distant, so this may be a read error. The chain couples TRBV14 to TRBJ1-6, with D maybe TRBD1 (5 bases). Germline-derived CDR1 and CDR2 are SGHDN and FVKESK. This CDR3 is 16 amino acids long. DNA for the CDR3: TGTGCCAGCACCCAAGATCGGGCGGGGGGGTACTCACCCCTCCACTTT. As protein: CASTQDRAGGYSPLHF. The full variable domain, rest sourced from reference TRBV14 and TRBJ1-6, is EAGVTQFPSHSVIEKGQTVTLRCDPISGHDNLYWYRRVMGKEIKFLLHFVKESKQDESGMPNNRFLAERTGGTYSTLKVQPAELEDSGVYFCASTQDRAGGYSPLHFGNGTRLTVT.

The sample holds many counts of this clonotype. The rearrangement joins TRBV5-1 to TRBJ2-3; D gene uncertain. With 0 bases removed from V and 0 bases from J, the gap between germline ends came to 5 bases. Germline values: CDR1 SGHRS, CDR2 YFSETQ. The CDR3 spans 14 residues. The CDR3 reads CASSLEGSTDTQYF. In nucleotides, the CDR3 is TGCGCCAGCAGCTTGGAAGGGAGCACAGATACGCAGTATTTT.

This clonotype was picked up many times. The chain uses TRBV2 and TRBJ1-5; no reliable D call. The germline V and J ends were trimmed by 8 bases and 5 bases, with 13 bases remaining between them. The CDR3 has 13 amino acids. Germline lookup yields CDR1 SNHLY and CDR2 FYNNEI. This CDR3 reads CASAGGTYQPQHF. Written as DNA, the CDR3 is TGTGCCAGCGCCGGAGGAACTTATCAGCCCCAGCATTTT.

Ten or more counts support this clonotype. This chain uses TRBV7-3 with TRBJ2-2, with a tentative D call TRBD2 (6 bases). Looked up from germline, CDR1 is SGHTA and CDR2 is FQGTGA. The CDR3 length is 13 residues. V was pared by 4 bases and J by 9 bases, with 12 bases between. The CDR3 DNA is TGTGCCAGCAGCTCCGGCGGGGCCCGGGAGCTGTTTTTT. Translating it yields CASSSGGARELFF.

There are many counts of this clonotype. In DNA form, the CDR3 reads TGTGCCAGCAGCGTCGACGGGGACCTCACAGATACGCAGTATTTT. This codes for CASSVDGDLTDTQYF. V is TRBV9 and J is TRBJ2-3; D is possibly TRBD1 or TRBD2 (5 bases each). The V gene's germline CDR1 is SGDLS and CDR2 YYNGEE. CDR3 length: 15 amino acids. V shed 2 bases and J shed 2 bases, with 12 bases lying between them.

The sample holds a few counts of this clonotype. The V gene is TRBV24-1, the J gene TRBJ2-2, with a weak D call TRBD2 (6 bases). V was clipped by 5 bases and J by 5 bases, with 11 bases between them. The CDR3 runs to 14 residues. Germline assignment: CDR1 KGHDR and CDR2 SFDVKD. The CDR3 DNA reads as TGTGCCACCAGTGGCTCTGGGGGGACCGGGGAGCTGTTTTTT. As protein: CATSGSGGTGELFF.

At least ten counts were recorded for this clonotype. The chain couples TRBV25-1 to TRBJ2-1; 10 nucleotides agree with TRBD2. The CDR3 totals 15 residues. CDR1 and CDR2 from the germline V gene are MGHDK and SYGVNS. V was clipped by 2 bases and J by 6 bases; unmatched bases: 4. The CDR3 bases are TGTGCCAGCAGTGAACTAGCGGGGGAACCCAATGAGCAGTTCTTC. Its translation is CASSELAGEPNEQFF.